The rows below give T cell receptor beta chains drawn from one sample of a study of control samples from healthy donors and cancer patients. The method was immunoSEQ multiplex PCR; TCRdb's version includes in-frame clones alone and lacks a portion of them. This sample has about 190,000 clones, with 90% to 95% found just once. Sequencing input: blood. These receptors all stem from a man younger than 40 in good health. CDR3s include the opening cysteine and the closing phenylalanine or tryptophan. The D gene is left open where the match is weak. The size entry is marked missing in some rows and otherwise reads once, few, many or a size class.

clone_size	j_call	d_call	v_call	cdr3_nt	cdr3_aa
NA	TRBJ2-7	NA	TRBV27	TGTGCCAGCAGTCCCGTGATGGGGATAGGTGCCTACGAGCAGTACTTC	CASSPVMGIGAYEQYF
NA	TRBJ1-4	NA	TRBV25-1	TGTGCCAGCAGTGTACACTCAGGAACTAATGAAAAACTGTTTTTT	CASSVHSGTNEKLFF
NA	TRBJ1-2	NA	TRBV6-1	TGTGCCAGCAGTGAACGGGGGGCCAGAAACTATGGCTACACCTTC	CASSERGARNYGYTF
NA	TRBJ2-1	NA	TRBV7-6	TGTGCCAGCAGCTTAGCGGGGGGGCGGGACAATGAGCAGTTCTTC	CASSLAGGRDNEQFF
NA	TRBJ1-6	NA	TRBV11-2	TGTGCCAGCAGCTTAGATATCGGGGGTCTCTCTAATTCACCCCTCCACTTT	CASSLDIGGLSNSPLHF
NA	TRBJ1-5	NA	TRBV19	TGTGCCAGTAGTATAGGGGGCAGGGTTAATCAGCCCCAGCATTTT	CASSIGGRVNQPQHF
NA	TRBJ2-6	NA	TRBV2	TGTGCCAGCAGTGTCCAGGGACCTGCCTCTGGGGCCAACGTCCTGACTTTC	CASSVQGPASGANVLTF
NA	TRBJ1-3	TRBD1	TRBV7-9	TGTGCCAGCAGCCGCCGGGACAGGGCTGTGAGAAACACCATATATTTT	CASSRRDRAVRNTIYF
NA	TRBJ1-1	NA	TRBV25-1	TGTGCCAGCAGTGGGGGCCTGAACACTGAAGCTTTCTTT	CASSGGLNTEAFF
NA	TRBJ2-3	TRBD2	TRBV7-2	TGTGCCAGCAGCTTAGGCGGGGGGACCACAGATACGCAGTATTTT	CASSLGGGTTDTQYF
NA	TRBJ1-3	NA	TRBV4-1	TGCGCCAGCAGCCAAGACCGGTTTGGGCCAAACACCATATATTTT	CASSQDRFGPNTIYF
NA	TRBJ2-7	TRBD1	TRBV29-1	TGCAGCGTTGAATGGGACAGTTCCTACGAGCAGTACTTC	CSVEWDSSYEQYF
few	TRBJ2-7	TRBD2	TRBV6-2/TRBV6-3	TGTGCCAGCAGTGGAGGCGGGGGGGCCGCCGAGCAGTACTTC	CASSGGGGAAEQYF
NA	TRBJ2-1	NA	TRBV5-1	TGCGCCAGCAGCTTGGATTGGGTTCGGTCCTACAATGAGCAGTTCTTC	CASSLDWVRSYNEQFF
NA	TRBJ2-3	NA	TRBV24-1	TGTGCCACCAGTTTCGCTAGCACAGATACGCAGTATTTT	CATSFASTDTQYF